This T cell receptor (beta chain) was sequenced for a study of CD8 T cells in ankylosing spondylitis. The V gene's germline CDR1 is LGHDT and CDR2 YNNKEL (reference sequence). The CDR3 consists of 16 residues. V lost 0 bases and J lost 4; bases outside the gene matches: 7. Making use of molecular barcodes, quantitative 5'-RACE generated TCR beta libraries. TCRdb reanalysed the 5' RACE reads using MiXCR and keeps one entry per CDR3 protein. The sample lists 250,000 or so distinct CDR3 sequences, about 20% occurring once. This clonotype has more than one count but fewer than ten. Specimen: blood, either unsorted or a sorted T cell fraction (not recorded which). V usage is TRBV3-1 and J usage is TRBJ2-3, with 7 bases aligning to TRBD1. The receptor comes from a male donor with ankylosing spondylitis or in good health (not recorded which). In nucleotides, the CDR3 is TGTGCCAGCAGCCAAGATCTAGGACAGGATCCAGATACGCAGTATTTT. It is translated as CASSQDLGQDPDTQYF.